The 3 T cell receptor beta chains in this list originate from one sample, sequenced in a study of shared clonotypes between healthy human individuals (dated by TCRdb to 2018 to 2021). CD8 naive samples were CD45RO-negative cells positively selected for CCR7, giving a CD45RA+CCR7+ population that excluded TemRA cells. The method behind the library was the immunoSEQ multiplex PCR assay. What TCRdb holds here is the immuneACCESS table cut down to in-frame rearrangements. Part of the clones is not present; checked against another copy, under half of the missing clones reflect an unresolved V gene, and the others are unexplained. The sample includes about 800,000 clones, with 90% to 97% observed a single time. Over 0.2% of the sample lies in the top ten. Sequences were obtained from naive CD8+ T cells sorted from blood. The cell subset or site label, read with the paper, signifies: CD45RA+CCR7+. These TCRs come from a man aged 25 to 40 in good health.

This chain uses TRBV7-2 with TRBJ2-7, with 13 bases identical to TRBD2. This CDR3 spans 15 amino acids. Per germline, CDR1 SGHTA and CDR2 FQGNSA. V trimming: 2 bases; J trimming: 7 bases; junction bases outside the gene matches: 5. CDR3 coding DNA: TGTGCCAGCAGCTTAAGGACTAGCGGGAGTTGGGAGCAGTACTTC. Encoded protein: CASSLRTSGSWEQYF. The variable domain in full, completed from reference TRBV7-2 and TRBJ2-7, reads GAGVSQSPSNKVTEKGKDVELRCDPISGHTALYWYRQSLGQGLEFLIYFQGNSAPDKSGLPSDRFSAERTGGSVSTLTIQRTQQEDSAVYLCASSLRTSGSWEQYFGPGTRLTVT.

This clone has only one observation. The chain combines TRBV7-9 with TRBJ1-1; 8 bases align to TRBD1. Unmatched junction bases numbered 11, after V lost 5 bases and J lost 6 bases. The germline CDR1 and CDR2 sequences are SEHNR and FQNEAQ (reference sequence). This CDR3 has 15 residues. CDR3 amino acids: CASSDISGGAAEAFF. DNA of the CDR3: TGTGCCAGCAGCGATATTTCAGGGGGCGCCGCTGAAGCTTTCTTT. Variable domain in full (rest from reference TRBV7-9 and TRBJ1-1): DTGVSQNPRHKITKRGQNVTFRCDPISEHNRLYWYRQTLGQGPEFLTYFQNEAQLEKSRLLSDRFSAERPKGSFSTLEIQRTEQGDSAMYLCASSDISGGAAEAFFGQGTRLTVV.

The J gene is TRBJ2-1, the V gene TRBV9; 7 bases fit TRBD2. The V segment lost 4 bases and the J segment 5 bases; nucleotides outside the gene matches: 9. CDR3 length: 15 amino acids. Germline V lookup: CDR1 SGDLS, CDR2 YYNGEE. The CDR3, as DNA: TGTGCCAGCAGCACCGGGGGGACTGGAAACAATGAGCAGTTCTTC. As protein: CASSTGGTGNNEQFF.